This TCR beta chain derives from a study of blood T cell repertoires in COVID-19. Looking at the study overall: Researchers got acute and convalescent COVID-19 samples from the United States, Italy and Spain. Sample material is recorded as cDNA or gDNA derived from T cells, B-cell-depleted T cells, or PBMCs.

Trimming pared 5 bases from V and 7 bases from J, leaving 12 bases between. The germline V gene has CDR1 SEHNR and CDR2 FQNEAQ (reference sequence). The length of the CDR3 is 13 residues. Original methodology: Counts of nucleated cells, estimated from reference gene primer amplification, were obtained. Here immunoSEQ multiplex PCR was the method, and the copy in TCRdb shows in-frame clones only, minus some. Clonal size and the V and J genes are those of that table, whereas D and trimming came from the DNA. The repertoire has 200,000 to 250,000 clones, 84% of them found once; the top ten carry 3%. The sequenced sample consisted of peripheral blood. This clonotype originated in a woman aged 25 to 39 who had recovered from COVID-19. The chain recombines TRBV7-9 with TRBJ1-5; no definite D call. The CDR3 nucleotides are TGTGCCAGCAGCCCGTCTCGGGAACAGCCCCAGCATTTT. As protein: CASSPSREQPQHF. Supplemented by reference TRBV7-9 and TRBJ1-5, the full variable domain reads DTGVSQNPRHKITKRGQNVTFRCDPISEHNRLYWYRQTLGQGPEFLTYFQNEAQLEKSRLLSDRFSAERPKGSFSTLEIQRTEQGDSAMYLCASSPSREQPQHFGDGTRLSIL.